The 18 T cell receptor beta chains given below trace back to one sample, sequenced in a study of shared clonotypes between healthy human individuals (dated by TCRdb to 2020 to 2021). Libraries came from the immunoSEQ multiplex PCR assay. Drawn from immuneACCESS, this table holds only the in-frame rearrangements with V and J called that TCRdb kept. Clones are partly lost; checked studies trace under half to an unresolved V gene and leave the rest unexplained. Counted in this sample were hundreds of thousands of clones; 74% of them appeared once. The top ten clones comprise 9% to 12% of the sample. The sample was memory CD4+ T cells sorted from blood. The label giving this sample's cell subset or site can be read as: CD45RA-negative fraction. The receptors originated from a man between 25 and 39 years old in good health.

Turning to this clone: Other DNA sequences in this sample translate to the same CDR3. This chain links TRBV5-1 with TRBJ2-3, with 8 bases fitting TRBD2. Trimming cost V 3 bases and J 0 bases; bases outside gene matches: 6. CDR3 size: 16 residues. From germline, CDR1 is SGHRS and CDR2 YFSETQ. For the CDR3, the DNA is TGCGCCAGCAGCTCAGGACTAGCCTCTAGCACAGATACGCAGTATTTT. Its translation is CASSSGLASSTDTQYF.

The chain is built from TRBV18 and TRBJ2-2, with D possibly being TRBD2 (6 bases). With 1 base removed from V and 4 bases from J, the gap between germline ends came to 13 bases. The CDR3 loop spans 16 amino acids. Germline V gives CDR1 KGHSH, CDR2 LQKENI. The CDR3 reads CASSPRVGSLTGELFF. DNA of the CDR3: TGTGCCAGCTCACCACGGGTCGGGAGCCTCACCGGGGAGCTGTTTTTT.

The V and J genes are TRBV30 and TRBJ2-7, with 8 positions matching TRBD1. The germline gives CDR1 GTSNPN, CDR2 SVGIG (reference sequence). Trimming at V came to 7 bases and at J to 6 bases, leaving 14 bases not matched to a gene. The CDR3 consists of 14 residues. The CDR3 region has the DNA TGTGCCTTTACGCAGGGGGCGCCCCAAGGCGAGCAGTACTTC. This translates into CAFTQGAPQGEQYF.

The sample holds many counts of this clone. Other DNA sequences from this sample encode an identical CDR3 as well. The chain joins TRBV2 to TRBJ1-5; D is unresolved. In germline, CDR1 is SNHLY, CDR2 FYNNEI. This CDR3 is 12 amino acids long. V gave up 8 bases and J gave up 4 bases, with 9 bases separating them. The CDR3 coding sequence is TGTGCCAGCCGGTTTGGAAATCAGCCCCAGCATTTT. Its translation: CASRFGNQPQHF.

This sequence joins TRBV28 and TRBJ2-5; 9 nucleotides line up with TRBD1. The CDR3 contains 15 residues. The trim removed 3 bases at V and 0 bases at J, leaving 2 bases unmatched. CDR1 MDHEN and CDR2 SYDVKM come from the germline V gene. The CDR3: CASSFDRGYQETQYF. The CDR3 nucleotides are TGTGCCAGCAGTTTCGACAGGGGGTACCAAGAGACCCAGTACTTC. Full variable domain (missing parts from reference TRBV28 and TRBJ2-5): DVKVTQSSRYLVKRTGEKVFLECVQDMDHENMFWYRQDPGLGLRLIYFSYDVKMKEKGDIPEGYSVSREKKERFSLILESASTNQTSMYLCASSFDRGYQETQYFGPGTRLLVL.

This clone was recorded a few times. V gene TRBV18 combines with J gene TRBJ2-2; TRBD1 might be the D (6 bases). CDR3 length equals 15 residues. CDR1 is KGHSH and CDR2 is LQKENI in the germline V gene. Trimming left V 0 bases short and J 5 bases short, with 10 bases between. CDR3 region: CASSPPRGGTGELFF. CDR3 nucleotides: TGTGCCAGCTCACCACCGAGAGGGGGAACCGGGGAGCTGTTTTTT.

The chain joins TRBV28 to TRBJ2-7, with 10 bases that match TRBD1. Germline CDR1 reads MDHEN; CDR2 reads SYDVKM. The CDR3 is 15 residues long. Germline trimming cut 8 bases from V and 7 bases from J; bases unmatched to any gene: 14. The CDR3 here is CASLEATGGGGEQYF. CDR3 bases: TGTGCCAGCCTAGAAGCGACAGGGGGCGGTGGGGAGCAGTACTTC.

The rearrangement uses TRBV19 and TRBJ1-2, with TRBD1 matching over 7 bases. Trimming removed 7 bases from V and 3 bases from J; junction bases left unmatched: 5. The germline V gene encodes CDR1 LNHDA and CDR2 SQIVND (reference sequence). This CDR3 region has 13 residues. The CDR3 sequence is CASKDRADYGYTF. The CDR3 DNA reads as TGTGCCAGTAAAGACAGGGCGGACTATGGCTACACCTTC.

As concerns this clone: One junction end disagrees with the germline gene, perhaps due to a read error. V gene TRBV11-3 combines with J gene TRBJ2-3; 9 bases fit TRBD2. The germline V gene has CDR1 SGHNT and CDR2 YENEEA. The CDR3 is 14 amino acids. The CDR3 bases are TGTGCCAGCAGCCCCGGACTAGCGCTAGATACACAGTATTTT. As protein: CASSPGLALDTQYF.

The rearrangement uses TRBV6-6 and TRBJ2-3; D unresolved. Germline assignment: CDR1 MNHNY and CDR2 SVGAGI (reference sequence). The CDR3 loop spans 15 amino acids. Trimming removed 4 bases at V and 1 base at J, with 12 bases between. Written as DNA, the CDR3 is TGTGCCAGCAGTTCCCAGGAATCCGGCACAGATACGCAGTATTTT. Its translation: CASSSQESGTDTQYF.

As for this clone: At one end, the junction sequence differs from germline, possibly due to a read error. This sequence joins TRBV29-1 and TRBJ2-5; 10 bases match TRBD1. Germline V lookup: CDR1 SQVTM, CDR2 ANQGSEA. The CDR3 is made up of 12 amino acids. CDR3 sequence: CSVVPGQGPRDF. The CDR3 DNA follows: TGCAGCGTCGTCCCGGGACAGGGGCCCCGGGACTTC. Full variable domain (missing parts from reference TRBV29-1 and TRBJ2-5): SAVISQKPSRDICQRGTSLTIQCQVDSQVTMMFWYRQQPGQSLTLIATANQGSEATYESGFVIDKFPISRPNLTFSTLTVSNMSPEDSSIYLCSVVPGQGPRDFGPGTRLLVL.

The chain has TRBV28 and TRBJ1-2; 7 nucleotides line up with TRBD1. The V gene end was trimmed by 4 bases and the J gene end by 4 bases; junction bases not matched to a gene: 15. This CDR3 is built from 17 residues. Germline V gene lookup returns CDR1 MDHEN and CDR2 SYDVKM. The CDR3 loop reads CASSSGDSLTFSYGYTF. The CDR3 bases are TGTGCCAGCAGTTCTGGGGACAGTCTCACGTTTAGCTATGGCTACACCTTC.

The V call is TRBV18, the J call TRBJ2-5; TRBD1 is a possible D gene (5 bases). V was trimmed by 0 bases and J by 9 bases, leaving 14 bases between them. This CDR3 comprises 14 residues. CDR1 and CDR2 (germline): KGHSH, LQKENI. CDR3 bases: TGTGCCAGCTCACCACCGAGCTCCCTCAGGGCCCAGTACTTC. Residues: CASSPPSSLRAQYF.

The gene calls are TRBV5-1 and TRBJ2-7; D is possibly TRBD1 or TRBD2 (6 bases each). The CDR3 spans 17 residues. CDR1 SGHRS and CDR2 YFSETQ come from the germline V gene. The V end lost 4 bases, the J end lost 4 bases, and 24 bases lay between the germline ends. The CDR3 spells CASSPSLLVGGLYEQYF. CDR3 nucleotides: TGCGCCAGCAGCCCCTCACTTCTGGTGGGGGGCTTATACGAGCAGTACTTC. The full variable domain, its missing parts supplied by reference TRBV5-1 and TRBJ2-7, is KAGVTQTPRYLIKTRGQQVTLSCSPISGHRSVSWYQQTPGQGLQFLFEYFSETQRNKGNFPGRFSGRQFSNSRSEMNVSTLELGDSALYLCASSPSLLVGGLYEQYFGPGTRLTVT.

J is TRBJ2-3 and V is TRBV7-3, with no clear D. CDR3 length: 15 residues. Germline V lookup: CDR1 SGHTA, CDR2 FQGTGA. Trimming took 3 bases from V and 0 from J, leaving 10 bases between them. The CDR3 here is CASSLALRSTDTQYF. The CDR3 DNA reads TGTGCCAGCAGCTTGGCGTTACGTAGCACAGATACGCAGTATTTT.

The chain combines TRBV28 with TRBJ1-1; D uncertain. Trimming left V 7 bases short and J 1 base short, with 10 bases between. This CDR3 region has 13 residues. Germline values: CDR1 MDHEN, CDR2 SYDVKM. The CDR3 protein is CASMGKGNTEAFF. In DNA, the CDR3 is TGTGCCAGCATGGGCAAAGGGAACACTGAAGCTTTCTTT.

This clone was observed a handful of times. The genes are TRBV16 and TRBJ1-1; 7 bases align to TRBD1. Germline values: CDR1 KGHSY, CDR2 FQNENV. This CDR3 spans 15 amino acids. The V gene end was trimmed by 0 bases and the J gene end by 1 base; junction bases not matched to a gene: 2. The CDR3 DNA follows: TGTGCCAGCAGCCAATCTGCAGGGGGGAACACTGAAGCTTTCTTT. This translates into CASSQSAGGNTEAFF.

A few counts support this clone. The DNA for the CDR3 is TGTGCCAGCAGCGGACAGGGGATGGCTCAGCCCCAGCATTTT. It translates to CASSGQGMAQPQHF. V gene TRBV2 combines with J gene TRBJ1-5; 9 nucleotides line up with TRBD1. V lost 6 bases, J lost 6 bases, and 6 bases stayed unmatched. The CDR3 has 14 amino acids. From germline, CDR1 is SNHLY and CDR2 FYNNEI. The full variable domain, its missing parts supplied by reference TRBV2 and TRBJ1-5, is EPEVTQTPSHQVTQMGQEVILRCVPISNHLYFYWYRQILGQKVEFLVSFYNNEISEKSEIFDDQFSVERPDGSNFTLKIRSTKLEDSAMYFCASSGQGMAQPQHFGDGTRLSIL.